What follows are 6 T cell receptor beta chains derived from one specimen sequenced in a study of T cell responses to AZD1222 COVID-19 vaccine. The data were produced by immunoSEQ multiplex PCR, yet TCRdb's version contains in-frame clones alone and is incomplete. The sample records roughly 95,000 clones, around nine tenths being singletons. The sample here was peripheral blood, taken 28 days after the second AZD1222 dose. The receptor set was obtained from an adult who received the AZD1222 COVID-19 vaccine.

The rearrangement uses TRBV6-1 and TRBJ2-7; D call uncertain. CDR1 is MNHNS, CDR2 SASEGT, per germline. The CDR3 loop spans 14 amino acids. V lost 3 bases, J lost 2 bases, and 11 bases lay in between. The CDR3 nucleotides read TGTGCCAGCAGTGAGCCACGATCAGCCTACGAGCAGTACTTC. Its translation is CASSEPRSAYEQYF.

The chain recombines TRBV7-3 with TRBJ1-5; no definite D call. Trimming pared 3 bases from V and 4 bases from J, leaving 28 bases between. The CDR3 has 20 amino acids. Germline CDR1 SGHTA, CDR2 FQGTGA. The CDR3 DNA reads TGTGCCAGCAGCTTCCGCCGGAGTCCCTTAAGAGCTAGTAAGAATCAGCCCCAGCATTTT. Its translation is CASSFRRSPLRASKNQPQHF.

The V call is TRBV19, the J call TRBJ2-3; 8 positions agree with TRBD2. CDR3 length: 19 amino acids. The germline V gene has CDR1 LNHDA and CDR2 SQIVND (reference sequence). V shed 3 bases and J 3 bases; nucleotides not matched to a gene: 17. The CDR3 loop reads CASSMLAGGLNPLTDTQYF. CDR3 DNA: TGTGCCAGTAGTATGCTTGCGGGGGGACTCAATCCGTTAACAGATACGCAGTATTTT.

The J gene is TRBJ2-5, the V gene TRBV7-6; D not certain. The V end lost 0 bases, the J end lost 4 bases, and 6 bases lay between the germline ends. Per the germline V gene, CDR1 is SGHVS and CDR2 is FNYEAQ. This CDR3 region has 13 residues. Here the CDR3 reads CASSLAGSETQYF. The CDR3 nucleotides read TGTGCCAGCAGCTTAGCAGGGTCAGAGACCCAGTACTTC.

The V gene is TRBV18, the J gene TRBJ1-2; possible D gene TRBD1, 5 bases. Germline loops: CDR1 KGHSH, CDR2 LQKENI. Trimming removed 1 base from V and 8 bases from J, with 8 bases in between. This CDR3 is built from 12 residues. The CDR3: CASSPLSGGYTF. For the CDR3, the DNA is TGTGCCAGCTCACCACTTTCAGGGGGCTACACCTTC.

This clone came up once. The gene calls are TRBV7-3 and TRBJ1-2; no firm D call. The CDR3 has 13 amino acids. CDR1 and CDR2 (germline): SGHTA, FQGTGA. Trimming shortened V by 1 base and J by 8 bases, and 11 bases separated the two germline ends. This chain's CDR3 is CASSLNSAGGYTF. DNA for the CDR3: TGTGCCAGCAGCTTAAACTCCGCGGGAGGCTACACCTTC.